This T cell receptor beta chain is from a study of cytomegalovirus exposure and HLA in healthy donors. On this clone: Its antigen is unknown.

The primer mix had 60 Vbeta and 13 Jbeta primers. The repertoire was sequenced with immunoSEQ multiplex PCR; TCRdb's copy has only in-frame clones and lacks some. The sample carries about 190,000 clones, roughly 80% recorded once. CDR1 is SGHTA and CDR2 is FQGNSA in the germline V gene. The CDR3 consists of 15 residues. With 4 bases clipped from V and 8 bases from J, the junction kept 13 bases outside the gene matches. Points from the study as a whole: In presence/absence analyses, roughly uniform sequencing depth across donors was assumed.

Sample: PBMCs. The origin of this receptor is a boy between 10 and 17 years old in good health and CMV-seronegative. V and J are TRBV7-2 and TRBJ2-7, with TRBD2 matching over 8 bases. The CDR3 loop is CASSSGLAGSAQQYF. CDR3 DNA sequence: TGTGCCAGCAGCTCCGGGTTAGCGGGGTCCGCTCAGCAGTACTTC. The variable domain in full, with the rest retrieved from reference TRBV7-2 and TRBJ2-7, is GAGVSQSPSNKVTEKGKDVELRCDPISGHTALYWYRQSLGQGLEFLIYFQGNSAPDKSGLPSDRFSAERTGGSVSTLTIQRTQQEDSAVYLCASSSGLAGSAQQYFGPGTRLTVT.